The rows below give T cell receptor beta chains drawn from one sample of a study of human T cells and chemical hapten exposure. TCRdb passed the RACE reads through MiXCR, listing each CDR3 protein once. The sample has fewer than 350,000 distinct CDR3 sequences, 7.5% to 8% seen once. This specimen was whole blood, taken in connection with sensitization to the hapten diphenylcyclopropenone (DPC). These receptors all stem from a man between 18 and 35 years old with alopecia areata. Some clones in this sample may be carry-over from other donors' samples. CDR3s include the opening cysteine and the closing phenylalanine or tryptophan. D genes are given only for firm matches. Only some rows state a clone size, as once, few, many or a class for expanded clones.

TRBV9	TRBD1	TRBJ2-7	few	CASSVVGQGSEQYF	TGTGCCAGCAGCGTAGTGGGACAGGGGAGCGAGCAGTACTTC
TRBV4-2	-	TRBJ2-7	few	CASSQARAVYEQYF	TGTGCCAGCAGCCAGGCCCGGGCCGTATACGAGCAGTACTTC
TRBV6-2/TRBV6-3	-	TRBJ2-2	-	CASRRSANTGELFF	TGTGCCAGCCGTCGGTCTGCGAACACCGGGGAGCTGTTTTTT
TRBV6-6	TRBD2	TRBJ2-3	-	CASSSLAERSDTQYF	TGTGCCAGCAGTTCGCTAGCGGAAAGATCCGATACGCAGTATTTT
TRBV7-2	-	TRBJ1-1	-	CASSPGRNMNTEAFF	TGTGCCAGCAGCCCCGGACGAAACATGAACACTGAAGCTTTCTTT
TRBV7-2	-	TRBJ1-2	many	CASSKRVTGTNYGYTF	TGTGCCAGCAGCAAACGCGTGACAGGCACTAACTATGGCTACACCTTC
TRBV6-6	-	TRBJ1-5	-	CASSFRGGGIMPQHF	TGTGCCAGCAGTTTCAGGGGAGGGGGGATCATGCCCCAGCATTTT
TRBV15	-	TRBJ2-3	few	CATSRDKDADTQYF	TGTGCCACCAGCAGGGACAAGGATGCAGATACGCAGTATTTT
TRBV10-3	TRBD1	TRBJ1-4	few	CATGTGVNEKLFF	TGTGCCACCGGGACAGGGGTGAATGAAAAACTGTTTTTT
TRBV7-9	-	TRBJ2-7	many	CASALGEQYF	TGTGCCAGCGCACTTGGCGAGCAGTACTTC
TRBV7-2	-	TRBJ1-1	-	CASSPETGFNTEAFF	TGTGCCAGCAGCCCCGAGACAGGTTTCAACACTGAAGCTTTCTTT
TRBV20-1	-	TRBJ2-2	-	CSARSLAPDTGELFF	TGCAGTGCTAGAAGTCTAGCGCCAGACACCGGGGAGCTGTTTTTT
TRBV6-1	-	TRBJ1-2	-	CASSPGEGGLVGYTF	TGTGCCAGCAGTCCAGGGGAGGGCGGCCTTGTCGGCTACACCTTC
TRBV9	-	TRBJ2-7	few	CASSVEQGWTYEQYF	TGTGCCAGCAGCGTAGAACAGGGTTGGACCTACGAGCAGTACTTC
TRBV6-5	-	TRBJ2-5	few	CASRREPRGAGETQYF	TGTGCCAGCAGACGAGAACCCCGGGGGGCGGGAGAGACCCAGTACTTC
TRBV29-1	-	TRBJ2-7	many	CSAGQYYEQYF	TGCAGCGCCGGACAGTACTACGAGCAGTACTTC
TRBV7-2	-	TRBJ2-3	-	CASSPDIDTQYF	TGTGCCAGCAGCCCCGATATAGATACGCAGTATTTT
TRBV4-3	-	TRBJ2-4	-	CASSQQRGMTNIQYF	TGCGCCAGCAGCCAACAAAGGGGGATGACGAACATTCAGTACTTC
TRBV29-1	TRBD1	TRBJ2-3	-	CSARTGALSTDTQYF	TGCAGCGCCCGAACAGGGGCCCTTAGCACAGATACGCAGTATTTT
TRBV28	-	TRBJ1-2	few	CASSFGTGSQANYGYTF	TGTGCCAGCAGTTTCGGAACAGGGAGCCAAGCTAACTATGGCTACACCTTC
TRBV6-2/TRBV6-3	-	TRBJ2-1	few	CASSYSGTPNEQFF	TGTGCCAGCAGTTACTCCGGGACTCCTAATGAGCAGTTCTTC
TRBV20-1	-	TRBJ2-3	many	CSATIADQLTDTQYF	TGCAGTGCAACAATAGCCGACCAACTCACAGATACGCAGTATTTT
TRBV20-1	-	TRBJ1-5	few	CSATTGNFNQPQHF	TGCAGTGCTACCACAGGGAACTTCAATCAGCCCCAGCATTTT
TRBV10-3	-	TRBJ1-4	many	CAISVGGPKLFF	TGTGCCATCAGTGTCGGCGGGCCCAAGCTGTTTTTT
TRBV7-9	-	TRBJ1-1	few	CASSPGEREAFF	TGTGCCAGCAGCCCCGGTGAGAGGGAAGCTTTCTTT
TRBV10-3	TRBD2	TRBJ2-1	-	CAISQTSGVEQFF	TGTGCCATCAGTCAGACTAGCGGGGTTGAGCAGTTCTTC
TRBV6-2/TRBV6-3	TRBD1	TRBJ1-2	-	CASRPGTALSAGGYTF	TGTGCCAGCAGGCCCGGGACAGCTTTATCCGCGGGGGGCTACACCTTC
TRBV24-1	-	TRBJ2-3	-	CATSDNQFTDTQYF	TGTGCCACCAGTGATAACCAATTCACAGATACGCAGTATTTT
TRBV6-2/TRBV6-3	-	TRBJ2-2	few	CASSFRGSGTGELFF	TGTGCCAGCAGTTTCCGGGGGTCAGGGACCGGGGAGCTGTTTTTT
TRBV15	-	TRBJ2-6	many	CATSRDSQGLSGANVLTF	TGTGCCACCAGCAGAGATAGTCAGGGACTTTCAGGGGCCAACGTCCTGACTTTC
TRBV5-6	-	TRBJ1-6	few	CASSSADVGGSSYNSPLHF	TGTGCCAGCAGCTCGGCGGACGTAGGGGGAAGCTCCTATAATTCACCCCTCCACTTT
TRBV6-1	-	TRBJ1-1	-	CASREEGNTEAFF	TGTGCCAGCAGGGAGGAGGGGAACACTGAAGCTTTCTTT
TRBV4-3	-	TRBJ1-2	-	CASSQDLLSGAGYTF	TGCGCCAGCAGCCAAGATCTCCTATCTGGGGCTGGCTACACCTTC
TRBV6-5	-	TRBJ2-7	-	CASSYRGLSSYEQYF	TGTGCCAGCAGTTACAGGGGGTTGAGCTCCTACGAGCAGTACTTC
TRBV29-1	-	TRBJ2-6	many	CSVESTSVNSGANVLTF	TGCAGCGTTGAATCGACCAGCGTCAACTCTGGGGCCAACGTCCTGACTTTC
TRBV2	-	TRBJ1-1	few	CASSEAPTANTEAFF	TGTGCCAGCAGTGAAGCGCCAACCGCGAACACTGAAGCTTTCTTT
TRBV6-2/TRBV6-3	-	TRBJ2-7	few	CASSYQDSPSYEQYF	TGTGCCAGCAGTTACCAGGACAGCCCCTCCTACGAGCAGTACTTC
TRBV7-2	-	TRBJ2-6	many	CASSFPMTGANVLTF	TGTGCCAGCAGCTTTCCGATGACTGGGGCCAACGTCCTGACTTTC
TRBV29-1	-	TRBJ1-1	many	CSAGSHWAFF	TGCAGCGCGGGGTCCCATTGGGCTTTCTTT
TRBV6-2/TRBV6-3	TRBD1	TRBJ1-1	-	CASRDLDRAFHTEAFF	TGTGCCAGCAGGGACCTGGACAGGGCCTTCCACACTGAAGCTTTCTTT
TRBV7-2	TRBD1	TRBJ1-2	many	CASSLVGQTGGGYTF	TGTGCCAGCAGCTTAGTAGGGCAAACAGGGGGTGGCTACACCTTC
TRBV4-3	-	TRBJ2-3	few	CASSQDFIRGPSTDTQYF	TGCGCCAGCAGCCAAGATTTCATTAGGGGTCCTAGCACAGATACGCAGTATTTT
TRBV11-3	TRBD2	TRBJ2-5	few	CASSLEGAAGTRKETQYF	TGTGCCAGCAGCTTAGAAGGGGCAGCGGGGACCCGAAAAGAGACCCAGTACTTC
TRBV9	-	TRBJ1-3	many	CASSVFGGSGNTIYF	TGTGCCAGCAGCGTGTTTGGCGGGTCTGGAAACACCATATATTTT
TRBV10-3	TRBD1	TRBJ1-5	-	CAIRGTGSSSNQPQHF	TGTGCCATCAGGGGGACAGGGTCTTCGTCTAATCAGCCCCAGCATTTT
TRBV4-1	-	TRBJ1-6	few	CASSQDVQLSLNSPLHF	TGCGCCAGCAGCCAAGATGTTCAGCTGTCTCTTAATTCACCCCTCCACTTT
TRBV6-6	TRBD1	TRBJ2-7	many	CASSSAGGSYEQYF	TGTGCCAGCAGTTCGGCAGGGGGTTCCTACGAGCAGTACTTC
TRBV20-1	-	TRBJ2-2	few	CSVHRVGTGELFF	TGCAGTGTCCACAGGGTGGGAACCGGGGAGCTGTTTTTT